Presented here are 11 T cell receptor beta chains from one specimen sequenced in a study of neurological immune-mediated disorders. TCRdb reanalysed the 5' RACE reads using MiXCR and keeps one entry per CDR3 protein. Among tens of thousands of distinct CDR3 sequences listed, 4.5% to 7% were seen once. Specimen: CD4+ T cells from blood. These receptor sequences come from a young woman with multiple sclerosis.

This clonotype was counted ten times or more. The V gene is TRBV20-1, the J gene TRBJ2-1, with 8 bases identical to TRBD2. Trimming at V came to 3 bases and at J to 7 bases, leaving 8 bases not matched to a gene. CDR3 length equals 14 residues. Germline assignment: CDR1 DFQATT and CDR2 SNEGSKA (reference sequence). Written as DNA, the CDR3 is TGCAGTGCTAGGGGCGGGGGGTCCGGGAATGAGCAGTTCTTC. This encodes CSARGGGSGNEQFF.

This clonotype has only a few counts. The rearrangement links TRBV7-2 to TRBJ1-1; tentative D call: TRBD1 (6 bases). V lost 5 bases to trimming and J lost 5 bases, with 12 bases between them. Germline CDR1 is SGHTA and CDR2 is FQGNSA. CDR3 length equals 13 residues. The CDR3 region has the DNA TGTGCCAGCAGCGCACAGGGTTTAACTGAAGCTTTCTTT. It is translated as CASSAQGLTEAFF.

This clonotype was seen many times. V is TRBV20-1 and J is TRBJ1-1, with D possibly matching TRBD1 (5 bases). Germline V gives CDR1 DFQATT, CDR2 SNEGSKA (reference sequence). The CDR3 consists of 14 residues. The V and J ends lost 3 bases and 2 bases respectively, with 13 bases between them. The CDR3 DNA reads TGCAGTGCTAGCCAGGGCCCATCCAACACTGAAGCTTTCTTT. Protein: CSASQGPSNTEAFF.

This clonotype came up many times. The J gene is TRBJ1-2, the V gene TRBV29-1, with 7 bases fitting TRBD1. V lost 5 bases and J lost 6; bases outside the gene matches: 3. The CDR3 runs 11 residues. Germline loops: CDR1 SQVTM, CDR2 ANQGSEA. The DNA for the CDR3 is TGCAGCGTTCGTACAGGGGATGGCTACACCTTC. Its protein is CSVRTGDGYTF. Filled out from reference TRBV29-1 and TRBJ1-2, the complete variable domain reads SAVISQKPSRDICQRGTSLTIQCQVDSQVTMMFWYRQQPGQSLTLIATANQGSEATYESGFVIDKFPISRPNLTFSTLTVSNMSPEDSSIYLCSVRTGDGYTFGSGTRLTVV.

This clonotype occurred a few times. The rearrangement joins TRBV7-6 to TRBJ1-4; 8 nucleotides match TRBD1. J lost 6 bases, V lost 4 bases, and 7 bases had no gene match. Germline V lookup: CDR1 SGHVS, CDR2 FNYEAQ. The CDR3 spans 15 residues. The CDR3 reads CASSSNRGGYEKLFF. In DNA, the CDR3 is TGTGCCAGCAGCTCAAACAGGGGGGGCTATGAAAAACTGTTTTTT.

The table lists this clonotype with many counts. V gene TRBV4-2 combines with J gene TRBJ2-7; D not certain. The CDR3 is 16 amino acids. V was trimmed by 0 bases and J by 2 bases, leaving 14 bases between them. Per germline, CDR1 LGHNA and CDR2 YNFKEQ. Here the CDR3 reads CASSQELGQRTYEQYF. CDR3 in DNA: TGTGCCAGCAGCCAAGAACTTGGCCAGAGAACCTACGAGCAGTACTTC.

The V call is TRBV30, the J call TRBJ1-3; no clear D gene. CDR1 is GTSNPN and CDR2 is SVGIG in the germline V gene (reference sequence). The CDR3 sequence is 13 residues long. V was trimmed by 7 bases and J by 2 bases, leaving 12 bases between them. CDR3 bases: TGTGCCTCATCTCGGGCGGCTGGAAACACCATATATTTT. It encodes CASSRAAGNTIYF.

In this sample, this clonotype turned up many times. The rearrangement uses TRBV6-2 or TRBV6-3 and TRBJ2-7; D unresolved. V lost 2 bases and J lost 6, with 11 bases in between. Germline-derived CDR1 and CDR2 are MNHEY and SVGEGT. The CDR3 consists of 13 residues. The CDR3 DNA follows: TGTGCCAGCAGTTACATCCCGGGTGGCGAGCAGTACGTC. It yields the protein CASSYIPGGEQYV.

This clonotype occurred many times. The rearrangement links TRBV10-3 to TRBJ2-7; no clear D gene. Germline assignment: CDR1 ENHRY and CDR2 SYGVKD. The CDR3 is 13 residues long. Trimming removed 2 bases at V and 3 bases at J, with 8 bases between. The CDR3 DNA reads TGTGCCATCAGTGAGGACGGATTCTACGAGCAGTACGTC. Its protein is CAISEDGFYEQYV.

The chain recombines TRBV11-2 with TRBJ2-5; 9 positions match TRBD1. V shed 4 bases, J shed 7 bases, and the junction held 7 bases outside the gene matches. Germline lookup yields CDR1 SGHAT and CDR2 FQNNGV. The CDR3 spans 14 residues. CDR3 in DNA: TGTGCCAGCAGCTCCCGGACAGGGGTGGGGACCCAGTACTTC. It is translated as CASSSRTGVGTQYF. The full variable domain, its missing parts supplied by reference TRBV11-2 and TRBJ2-5, is EAGVAQSPRYKIIEKRQSVAFWCNPISGHATLYWYQQILGQGPKLLIQFQNNGVVDDSQLPKDRFSAERLKGVDSTLKIQPAKLEDSAVYLCASSSRTGVGTQYFGPGTRLLVL.

This clonotype has at least ten counts. This chain uses TRBV4-3 with TRBJ2-1; TRBD2 might be the D (6 bases). The CDR3 loop spans 15 amino acids. Trimming removed 0 bases at V and 6 bases at J, with 12 bases between. Looked up from germline, CDR1 is LGHNA and CDR2 is YSLEER. CDR3: CASSQDPGLANEQFF. The CDR3 DNA follows: TGCGCCAGCAGCCAAGACCCGGGACTGGCCAATGAGCAGTTCTTC.